A few counts support the clone carrying this T cell receptor beta chain. Library preparation (for TCRbeta) was performed with unique molecular identifiers. One entry per CDR3 protein, called by TCRdb with MiXCR from the PCR reads. The data show over 550,000 distinct CDR3 sequences, with over 9.5% seen just once and about 4.3% held by the top ten. This sample was included in a study of T-cell reconstitution after alpha-beta-depleted transplantation in children. With 3 bases removed from V and 2 bases from J, the gap between germline ends came to 15 bases. Germline values: CDR1 SGHRS, CDR2 YFSETQ. CDR3 length: 16 amino acids.

This chain uses TRBV5-1 with TRBJ2-1, with D unclear. The sequenced sample was PBMCs from the stem cell graft donor, obtained from the stem cell graft. The receptor's source is a human donor who donated a stem cell graft to a child with acute myeloid leukemia. DNA of the CDR3: TGCGCCAGCAGCTCGGCGGAGATGAGACCCTACAATGAGCAGTTCTTC. Its protein is CASSSAEMRPYNEQFF.